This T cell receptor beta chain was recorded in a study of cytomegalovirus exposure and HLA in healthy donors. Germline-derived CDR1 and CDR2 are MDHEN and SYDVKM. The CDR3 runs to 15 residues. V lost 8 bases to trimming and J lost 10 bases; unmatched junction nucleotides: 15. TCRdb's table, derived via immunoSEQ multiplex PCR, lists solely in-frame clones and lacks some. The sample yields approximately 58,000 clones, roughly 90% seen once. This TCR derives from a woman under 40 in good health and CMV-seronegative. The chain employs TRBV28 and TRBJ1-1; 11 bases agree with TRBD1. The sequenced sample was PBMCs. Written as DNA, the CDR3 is TGTGCCAGCCAGATCTCCCGGACAGGGGGCAGGAGAGCTTTCTTT. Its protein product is CASQISRTGGRRAFF. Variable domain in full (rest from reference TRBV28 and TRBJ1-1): DVKVTQSSRYLVKRTGEKVFLECVQDMDHENMFWYRQDPGLGLRLIYFSYDVKMKEKGDIPEGYSVSREKKERFSLILESASTNQTSMYLCASQISRTGGRRAFFGQGTRLTVV.